This is a list of T cell receptor beta chains from one sample in a study of STAT3 mutations in large granular lymphocyte leukemia. This table comes from immunoSEQ multiplex PCR, and its TCRdb copy is limited to in-frame clones, with some not included. The sample yields some 37,000 clones, roughly 84% seen once. Sequencing used PBMCs. The receptors were gathered from a human donor with T large granular lymphocyte leukemia. Some clones in this sample may be carry-over from other donors' samples. CDR3s include the opening cysteine and the closing phenylalanine or tryptophan. The D gene is left open where the match is weak. Size values are once, few and many counts, or a class for expanded clones, and some rows have none.

d_call j_call cdr3_length v_call clone_size cdr3_nt cdr3_aa
TRBD2 TRBJ2-1 16 TRBV15 NA TGTGCCACCAGCGTCCAGACTAGCGGGGGGACTAATGAGCAGTTCTTC CATSVQTSGGTNEQFF
NA TRBJ1-2 16 TRBV5-6 NA TGTGCCAGCAGCTCCTGGACGGACATCCTTCTTTATGGCTACACCTTC CASSSWTDILLYGYTF
TRBD1 TRBJ1-6 15 TRBV7-9 NA TGTGCCAGCAGCTCCTGGGACAGCCTCGTGTCACCCCTCCACTTT CASSSWDSLVSPLHF
TRBD1 TRBJ1-2 15 TRBV7-8 NA TGTGCCAGCAGCCCTAAGACGGGACAGGGTAGGGGCTACACCTTC CASSPKTGQGRGYTF
TRBD2 TRBJ2-3 15 TRBV7-9 NA TGTGCCAGCAGCCGCAGCGGGGGGGCCTTGGATACGCAGTATTTT CASSRSGGALDTQYF
NA TRBJ2-3 14 TRBV19 once TGTGCCAGTAGTATCCAGATTAGCGCAGATACGCAGTATTTT CASSIQISADTQYF
NA TRBJ1-5 16 TRBV19 NA TGTGCCAGTAGTATAGGGCTGGCAGGGAACGACCAGCCCCAGCATTTT CASSIGLAGNDQPQHF
NA TRBJ1-1 11 TRBV20-1 NA TGCAGTGCTAGGTACAGGTCCCAAGCTTTCTTT CSARYRSQAFF
NA TRBJ1-1 14 TRBV6-6 once TGTGCCAGCAGTTTAGGGATAAAGAACACTGAAGCTTTCTTT CASSLGIKNTEAFF
TRBD2 TRBJ2-3 14 TRBV6-6 NA TGTGCCAGCATGCAGCGGGGCCTCACAGATACGCAGTATTTT CASMQRGLTDTQYF
TRBD2 TRBJ2-5 14 TRBV6-5 NA TGTGCCAGCAGTTCTAGCGGGGTAGGGGAGACCCAGTACTTC CASSSSGVGETQYF
NA TRBJ2-4 14 TRBV10-3 NA TGTGCCACCTCAGGCCAGGATCGCCAAAACATTCAGTACTTC CATSGQDRQNIQYF
NA TRBJ1-2 16 TRBV15 NA TGTGCCACCAGCAGAGGACCACTGGGATCTAACTATGGCTACACCTTC CATSRGPLGSNYGYTF
TRBD2 TRBJ2-3 16 TRBV29-1 NA TGCAGCGTTTTGATGGTTAGCGGGGGGGGTACAGATACGCAGTATTTT CSVLMVSGGGTDTQYF
NA TRBJ2-5 11 TRBV20-1 NA TGCAGTGCTAAGGGGGGGGAGACCCAGTACTTC CSAKGGETQYF
NA TRBJ2-5 14 TRBV5-5 many TGTGCCAGCAGCTGGCCCACTGGGTCCGAGACCCAGTACTTC CASSWPTGSETQYF
NA TRBJ1-2 14 TRBV6-5 NA TGTGCCAGCAGTTACTCTCCACCGACCTATGGCTACACCTTC CASSYSPPTYGYTF
TRBD1 TRBJ2-1 17 TRBV5-4 NA TGTGCCAGCAGCCCCGGGACAGGGCTTTTGTCCTACAATGAGCAGTTCTTC CASSPGTGLLSYNEQFF
NA TRBJ2-2 15 TRBV4-1 NA TGCGCCAGCAGCCAAGCCAGGGGGGGGACCGGGGAGCTGTTTTTT CASSQARGGTGELFF
NA TRBJ2-7 17 TRBV4-2 once TGTGCCAGCAGCCAGTCCCCCCCTTCAACAGGTAACTACGAGCAGTACTTC CASSQSPPSTGNYEQYF
TRBD2 TRBJ2-7 16 TRBV4-1 NA TGCGCCAGCAGCCAGGGGACTAGCGGGCGAGACTACGAGCAGTACTTC CASSQGTSGRDYEQYF
TRBD1 TRBJ1-1 16 TRBV5-1 few TGCGCCAGCAGCTTGGATGGGACAGGGTTGAACACTGAAGCTTTCTTT CASSLDGTGLNTEAFF
NA TRBJ1-6 13 TRBV6-4 few TGTGCCAGCAGTGAAGGAAGGACTTCACCCCTCCACTTT CASSEGRTSPLHF
NA TRBJ2-7 12 TRBV5-6 NA TGTGCCAGCAGCTTGTATTTTCGGGAGCAGTACTTC CASSLYFREQYF
NA TRBJ2-1 16 TRBV29-1 NA TGCAGCGTTGAAGCAAGGACAGACCAATACTACAATGAGCAGTTCTTC CSVEARTDQYYNEQFF
TRBD1 TRBJ2-7 13 TRBV10-3 NA TGTGCCATCAGTGGTGAGGGGGCTTACGAGCAGTACTTC CAISGEGAYEQYF
TRBD1 TRBJ1-2 15 TRBV5-1 once TGCGCCAGCAGCTCTGAGGGGGCCACTAACTATGGCTACACCTTC CASSSEGATNYGYTF
TRBD1 TRBJ2-6 15 TRBV6-5 NA TGTGCCAGCAGCAGGACAGGGGTCGGGGCCAACGTCCTGACTTTC CASSRTGVGANVLTF
TRBD2 TRBJ2-3 15 TRBV7-9 NA TGTGCCAGCAGCTTAGGCGGGGGTTACACAGATACGCAGTATTTT CASSLGGGYTDTQYF
TRBD1 TRBJ2-7 14 TRBV4-2 NA TGTGCCAGCAGCCTGGGACAGGGGGAAAACGAGCAGTACTTC CASSLGQGENEQYF
NA TRBJ2-1 15 TRBV5-6 NA TGTGCCAGCAGCTTGGAGGGCTACATAAGGAATGAGCAGTTCTTC CASSLEGYIRNEQFF
NA TRBJ2-7 16 TRBV6-5 NA TGTGCCAGCAGTTATTGGGAAACCTTATCCATCTACGAGCAGTACTTC CASSYWETLSIYEQYF
NA TRBJ1-1 13 TRBV13 NA TGTGCCAGCAGCATCGGACCTGCAACTGAAGCTTTCTTT CASSIGPATEAFF
NA TRBJ2-3 14 TRBV2 NA TGTGCCAGCAGTGAAAGTACCTTCACAGATACGCAGTATTTT CASSESTFTDTQYF
TRBD2 TRBJ2-4 12 TRBV2 NA TGTGCCAGCAGGGGAGGGGCGAACATTCAGTACTTC CASRGGANIQYF
NA TRBJ1-2 12 TRBV7-9 NA TGTGCCAGCAGTCTCGACCCCTTCGGCTACACCTTC CASSLDPFGYTF
NA TRBJ2-7 14 TRBV5-6 NA TGTGCCAGCAGCTTGGTAACAGGGACCTACGAGCAGTACTTC CASSLVTGTYEQYF
TRBD1 TRBJ1-2 14 TRBV28 NA TGTGCCAGCAGCTTGAGGGGGCGCTTCTATGGCTACACCTTC CASSLRGRFYGYTF
NA TRBJ2-7 12 TRBV28 NA TGTGCCAGCAGTCTCGGTGGGGGGCTTCAGTACTTC CASSLGGGLQYF
NA TRBJ2-5 15 TRBV25-1 NA TGTGCCAGCAAGAGGGCAGGGCCATGGGGGGAGACCCAGTACTTC CASKRAGPWGETQYF
NA TRBJ1-5 14 TRBV2 NA TGTGCCAGCAGTGAAAGTGGGCCCAATCAGCCCCAGCATTTT CASSESGPNQPQHF
NA TRBJ2-2 13 TRBV5-4 NA TGTGCCAGCGGGGGACTCTCAAGCGGGGAGCTGTTTTTT CASGGLSSGELFF